The clone carrying this T cell receptor beta chain was observed many times. No antigen is known for it. The CDR3 extends over 15 amino acids. The V and J ends lost 5 bases and 0 bases respectively, with 11 bases between them. Germline V gene sequence: CDR1 SGHVS, CDR2 FNYEAQ. This specimen belongs to a study of T cells after yellow fever vaccination. Regarding the study as a whole: Most clones from primary vaccination were detected again post-booster (96% CD4, 88% CD8).

It was through 5'RACE template switching that TCR cDNA was made, with a universal primer site and UMIs added. TCRdb re-analysed the 5' RACE reads in MiXCR, keeping a single row per CDR3 protein. The table includes around 310,000 distinct CDR3 sequences, 3% to 4.5% detected once. This clonotype was sampled from a man between 18 and 35 years old who received the YFV17D yellow fever vaccine. The specimen was PBMCs, collected on the day of the yellow fever booster vaccination. The rearrangement joins TRBV7-6 to TRBJ2-1; perhaps TRBD1 as D (5 bases). The chain's CDR3 is CASSGAVSSYNEQFF. CDR3 bases: TGTGCCAGCAGCGGGGCGGTTAGCTCCTACAATGAGCAGTTCTTC.